This T cell receptor (beta chain) comes out of a study of blood T cell repertoires in COVID-19 (dated by TCRdb to between 2020 and 2021). Regarding the research as a whole: The collaborator samples originated in the United States, Italy and Spain and spanned the acute and convalescent phases of COVID-19. The prospective study material was composed of cDNA or gDNA derived from T cells, B-cell-depleted T cells, or PBMCs. Deeply sampled blood TCRbeta repertoires from subjects exposed to, actively infected with, or recovered from COVID-19 were included in the dataset. The repertoires were released in a freely available public database intended as a resource for research on the immune response to SARS-CoV-2. The samples were drawn from the first 160 participants of the ongoing ImmuneRACE study and from more than 1,000 subjects provided by 6 global collaborators. Nearly every sample came with metadata listing a de-identified subject ID, COVID-19 status, age in years and sex. Where available, HLA class I and class II types were obtained from metadata supplied by the sample provider rather than from assay-based typing.

Another Seattle source contributed samples from volunteer blood donors who had recovered from COVID-19. Each collaborating institution followed its own protocols to collect whole blood in K2EDTA tubes. For TCRbeta analysis, collaborator samples were shipped as frozen whole blood, as isolated PBMCs, or as DNA extracted from either sample type. To note about this clone: It has no known antigen specificity. One base away there is no much larger clone; base qualities are not given.

The germline V gene (reference sequence) specifies GTSNPN as CDR1 and SVGIG as CDR2. Cut back by 2 bases and 4 bases, the V and J ends lie 20 bases apart. Including the terminal cysteine and phenylalanine, the CDR3 comprises 16 residues. Of all the DNA, just the CDR3 is kept, 48 bases in frame from base 1. On the study overall, not on this receptor specifically: Clinical and demographic metadata were provided uncurated, with the amount varying by source and participant.

TCRbeta CDR3 regions were amplified from genomic DNA using the immunoSEQ Assay, a bias-controlled multiplex PCR. As for the original processing: The number of nucleated cells in each sample was estimated by amplification of reference gene primers within the assay. To quantify the absolute abundance of each unique TCRbeta CDR3 rearrangement, sequence reads were collapsed and filtered. For each sample, productive Simpson clonality was calculated as the square root of Simpson's diversity index across productive rearrangements. The clones in this table, taken by TCRdb from immuneACCESS, are in-frame only. Not every clone is retained; where verified, under half of the shortfall comes from an unresolved V gene, and the cause of the rest is unknown. D and trimming come from the DNA, and the V and J calls and clone size come from that table. In all, the sample holds under 250,000 clones, and 80% to 85% of those were seen once. About 5.1% of the sample is held by the ten biggest clonotypes.

Sequenced sample: peripheral blood. Here the chain combines TRBV30 and TRBJ1-2; the D gene is perhaps TRBD1, from 5 matching bases. The receptor was isolated from a woman aged 55-75 years who had recovered from COVID-19. The CDR3 sequence is CAWSSWTDTRLYGYTF. The DNA reads TGTGCCTGGAGTTCTTGGACGGACACCCGACTCTATGGCTACACCTTC.